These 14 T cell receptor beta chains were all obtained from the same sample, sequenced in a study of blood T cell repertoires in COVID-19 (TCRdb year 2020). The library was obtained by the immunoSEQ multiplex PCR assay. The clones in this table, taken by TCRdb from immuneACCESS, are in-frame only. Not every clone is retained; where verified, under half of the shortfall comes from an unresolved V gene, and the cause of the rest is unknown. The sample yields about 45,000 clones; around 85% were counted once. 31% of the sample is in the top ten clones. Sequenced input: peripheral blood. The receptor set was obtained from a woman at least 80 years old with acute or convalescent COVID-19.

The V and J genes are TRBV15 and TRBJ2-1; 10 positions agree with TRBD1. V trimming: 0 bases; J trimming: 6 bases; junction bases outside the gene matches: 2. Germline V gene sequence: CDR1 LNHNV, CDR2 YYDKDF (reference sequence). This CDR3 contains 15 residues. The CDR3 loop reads CATSRERTGGNEQFF. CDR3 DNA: TGTGCCACCAGCAGAGAAAGGACAGGGGGCAATGAGCAGTTCTTC.

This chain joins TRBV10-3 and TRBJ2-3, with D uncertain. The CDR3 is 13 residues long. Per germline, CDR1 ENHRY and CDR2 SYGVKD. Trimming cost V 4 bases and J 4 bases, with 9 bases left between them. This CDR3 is CAISGQSADTQYF. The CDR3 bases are TGTGCCATCAGTGGGCAGTCCGCAGATACGCAGTATTTT.

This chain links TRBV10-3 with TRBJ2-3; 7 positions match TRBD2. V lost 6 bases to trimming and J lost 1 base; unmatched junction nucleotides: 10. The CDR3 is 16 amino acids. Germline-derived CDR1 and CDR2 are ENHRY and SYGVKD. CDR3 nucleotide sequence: TGTGCCATCAGGAACATCCTAGCGGCGGGCACAGATACGCAGTATTTT. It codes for CAIRNILAAGTDTQYF.

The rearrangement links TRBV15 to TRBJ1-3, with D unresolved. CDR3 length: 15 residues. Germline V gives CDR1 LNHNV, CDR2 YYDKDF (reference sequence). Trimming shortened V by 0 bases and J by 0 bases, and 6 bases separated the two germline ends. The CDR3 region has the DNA TGTGCCACCAGCAGAGATGGCAGCTCTGGAAACACCATATATTTT. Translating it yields CATSRDGSSGNTIYF.

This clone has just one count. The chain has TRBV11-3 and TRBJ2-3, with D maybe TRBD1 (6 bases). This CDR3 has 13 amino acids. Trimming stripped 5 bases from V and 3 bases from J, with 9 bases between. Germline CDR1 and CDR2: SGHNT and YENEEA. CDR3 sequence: CASSRGGTDTQYF. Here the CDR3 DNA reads TGTGCCAGCAGCCGAGGGGGTACAGATACGCAGTATTTT. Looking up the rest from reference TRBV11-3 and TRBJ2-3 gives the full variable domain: EAGVVQSPRYKIIEKKQPVAFWCNPISGHNTLYWYLQNLGQGPELLIRYENEEAVDDSQLPKDRFSAERLKGVDSTLKIQPAELGDSAVYLCASSRGGTDTQYFGPGTRLTVL.

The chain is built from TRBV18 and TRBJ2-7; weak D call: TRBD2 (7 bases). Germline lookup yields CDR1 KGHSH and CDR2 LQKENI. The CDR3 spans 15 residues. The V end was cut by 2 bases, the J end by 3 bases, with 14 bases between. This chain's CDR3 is CASSPREGGGYEQYF. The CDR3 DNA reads TGTGCCAGCTCACCAAGAGAGGGGGGGGGCTACGAGCAGTACTTC.

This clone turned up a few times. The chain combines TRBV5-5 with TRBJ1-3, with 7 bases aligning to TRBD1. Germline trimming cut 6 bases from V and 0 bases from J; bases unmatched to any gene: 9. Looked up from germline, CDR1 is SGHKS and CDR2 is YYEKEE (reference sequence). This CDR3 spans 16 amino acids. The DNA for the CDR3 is TGTGCCAGCAACGATTTACAGGGGAGCTCTGGAAACACCATATATTTT. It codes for CASNDLQGSSGNTIYF.

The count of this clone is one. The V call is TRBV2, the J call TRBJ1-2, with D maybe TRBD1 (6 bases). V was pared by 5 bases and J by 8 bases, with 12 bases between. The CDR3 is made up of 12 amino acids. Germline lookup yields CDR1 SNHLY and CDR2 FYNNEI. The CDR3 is CASSLEGHGYTF. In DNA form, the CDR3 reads TGTGCCAGCAGTCTAGAGGGACACGGCTACACCTTC. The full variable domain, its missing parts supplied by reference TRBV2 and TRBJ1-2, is EPEVTQTPSHQVTQMGQEVILRCVPISNHLYFYWYRQILGQKVEFLVSFYNNEISEKSEIFDDQFSVERPDGSNFTLKIRSTKLEDSAMYFCASSLEGHGYTFGSGTRLTVV.

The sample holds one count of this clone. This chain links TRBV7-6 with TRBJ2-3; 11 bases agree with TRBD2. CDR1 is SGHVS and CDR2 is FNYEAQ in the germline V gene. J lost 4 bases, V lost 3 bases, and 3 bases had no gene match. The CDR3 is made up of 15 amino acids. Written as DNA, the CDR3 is TGTGCCAGCAGCTTCACTAGCGGGAGTGCAGATACGCAGTATTTT. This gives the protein CASSFTSGSADTQYF. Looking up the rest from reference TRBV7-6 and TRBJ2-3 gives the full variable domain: GAGVSQSPRYKVTKRGQDVALRCDPISGHVSLYWYRQALGQGPEFLTYFNYEAQQDKSGLPNDRFSAERPEGSISTLTIQRTEQRDSAMYRCASSFTSGSADTQYFGPGTRLTVL.

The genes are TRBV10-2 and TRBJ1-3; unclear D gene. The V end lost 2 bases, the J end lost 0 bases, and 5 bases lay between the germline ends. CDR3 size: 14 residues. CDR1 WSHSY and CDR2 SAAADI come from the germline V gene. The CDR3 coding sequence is TGCGCCAGCAGTGAGAACTTCTCTGGAAACACCATATATTTT. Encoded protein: CASSENFSGNTIYF.

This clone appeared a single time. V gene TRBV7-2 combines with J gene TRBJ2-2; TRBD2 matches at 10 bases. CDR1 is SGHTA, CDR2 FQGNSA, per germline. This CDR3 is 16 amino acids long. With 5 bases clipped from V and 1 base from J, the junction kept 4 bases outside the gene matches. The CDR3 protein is CASSQWTSGNTGELFF. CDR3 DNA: TGTGCCAGCAGCCAATGGACTAGCGGGAACACCGGGGAGCTGTTTTTT.

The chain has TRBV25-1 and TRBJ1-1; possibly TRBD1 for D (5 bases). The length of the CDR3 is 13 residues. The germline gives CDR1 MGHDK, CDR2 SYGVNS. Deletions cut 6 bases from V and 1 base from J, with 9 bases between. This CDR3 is CASSEGANTEAFF. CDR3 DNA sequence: TGTGCCAGCAGCGAAGGGGCGAACACTGAAGCTTTCTTT.

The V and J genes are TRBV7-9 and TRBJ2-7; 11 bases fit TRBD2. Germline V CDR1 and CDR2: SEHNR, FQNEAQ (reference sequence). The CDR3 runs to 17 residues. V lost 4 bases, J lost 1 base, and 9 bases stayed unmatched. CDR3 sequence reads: CASSSNVGTSGSYEQYF. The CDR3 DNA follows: TGTGCCAGCAGCTCCAACGTTGGGACTAGCGGTTCCTACGAGCAGTACTTC. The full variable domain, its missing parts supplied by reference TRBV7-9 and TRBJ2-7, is DTGVSQNPRHKITKRGQNVTFRCDPISEHNRLYWYRQTLGQGPEFLTYFQNEAQLEKSRLLSDRFSAERPKGSFSTLEIQRTEQGDSAMYLCASSSNVGTSGSYEQYFGPGTRLTVT.

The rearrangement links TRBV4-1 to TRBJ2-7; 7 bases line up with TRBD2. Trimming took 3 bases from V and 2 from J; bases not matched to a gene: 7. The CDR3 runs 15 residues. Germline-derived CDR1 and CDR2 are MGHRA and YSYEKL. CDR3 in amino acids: CASSQIAGPAYEQYF. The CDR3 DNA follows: TGCGCCAGCAGCCAGATAGCGGGCCCAGCCTACGAGCAGTACTTC.